One sample yielded the 13 T cell receptor beta chains listed below, sequenced in a study of T cell clonality in common variable immunodeficiency. Only in-frame clones appear in the TCRdb table, and some are missing; sequencing was by immunoSEQ multiplex PCR. The sample includes roughly 50,000 clones, none of them occurring once. The sequencing input was peripheral blood mononuclear cells. The receptors here all came from a person aged 18 to 70 in good health.

Ten or more counts support this clone. The read finishes 3 residues shy of the CDR3 end, and the germline J gene is used to complete it. This rearrangement joins TRBV6-2 or TRBV6-3 to TRBJ2-2; 9 bases fit TRBD1. Per germline, CDR1 MNHEY and CDR2 SVGEGT. Trimming took 9 bases from V and 6 from J; bases not matched to a gene: 8. The CDR3 is 14 amino acids. Partial CDR3 DNA: TGTGCCAGTTCAAGAACAGGGGGCTCCGGGGAG. Its translation: CASSRTGGSGE. The entire CDR3 sequence reads CASSRTGGSGELFF.

The sample holds many counts of this clone. The sequenced fragment ends 3 residues before the CDR3 boundary, so the rest is inferred from the germline J gene. The V and J genes are TRBV11-2 and TRBJ2-1; maybe TRBD2 (6 bases). The CDR3 spans 12 residues. Germline loops: CDR1 SGHAT, CDR2 FQNNGV. V was shortened by 5 bases and J by 6 bases, with 8 bases between the two germline ends. CDR3: CASSRDFNEQFF. The part of the CDR3 DNA that was read is TGTGCCAGCAGCCGGGACTTCAATGAG.

At least ten counts were recorded for this clone. The CDR3 is cut off 3 residues early in the read; its end comes from the germline J gene. The chain couples TRBV20-1 to TRBJ2-1; 16 positions match TRBD2. Trimming at V came to 7 bases and at J to 8 bases, leaving 2 bases not matched to a gene. The germline gives CDR1 DFQATT, CDR2 SNEGSKA (reference sequence). The CDR3 extends over 13 amino acids. CDR3 loop: CSVGLAGGDEQFF. CDR3 bases read: TGCAGTGTGGGACTAGCGGGAGGGGATGAG.

There are many counts of this clone. The DNA ends 3 residues before the CDR3 does, and the rest of the CDR3 is filled in from the germline J gene. The gene calls are TRBV11-2 and TRBJ2-2; TRBD2 aligns across 8 bases. The V gene end was trimmed by 2 bases and the J gene end by 4 bases; junction bases not matched to a gene: 3. The CDR3 has 15 amino acids. Germline CDR1 and CDR2: SGHAT and FQNNGV. The CDR3 region is CASSLTGGGTGELFF. CDR3 bases read: TGTGCCAGCAGCTTAACGGGAGGGGGCACCGGGGAG.

This clone came up many times. The CDR3 end lies 3 residues beyond the end of the read and is filled in from the germline J gene. The V call is TRBV2, the J call TRBJ2-7, with 7 positions matching TRBD2. With V trimmed by 4 bases and J by 0 bases, 3 bases remained unmatched. The CDR3 spans 14 residues. Germline loops: CDR1 SNHLY, CDR2 FYNNEI. CDR3 DNA, as far as it was read: TGTGCCAGCAGTGGTCGACTAGCCTCCTACGAG. It codes for CASSGRLASYE. The complete CDR3 reads CASSGRLASYEQYF.

The table lists this clone with many counts. The CDR3 end falls 3 residues outside the read, so it is completed with the germline J gene. The chain couples TRBV5-1 to TRBJ2-1; 11 nucleotides match TRBD2. CDR1 is SGHRS, CDR2 YFSETQ, per germline. J was trimmed by 8 bases and V by 3 bases; bases with no gene match: 7. There are 15 residues in the CDR3. Partial CDR3 DNA: TGCGCCAGCAGCTCATTAGCGGGAGGGCCCTATGAG. Encoded protein: CASSSLAGGPYE. The CDR3 reads in full as CASSSLAGGPYEQFF.

There are many counts of this clone. The read falls 3 residues short of the CDR3 end, and the missing part is taken from the germline J gene. The rearrangement uses TRBV2 and TRBJ2-5, with TRBD2 identical over 13 bases. The CDR3 contains 15 residues. Germline V CDR1 and CDR2: SNHLY, FYNNEI. V was clipped by 8 bases and J by 5 bases; unmatched bases: 8. Here the CDR3 reads CASGLAGVGAETQYF. The part of the CDR3 DNA that was read is TGTGCCAGCGGACTAGCGGGAGTTGGTGCGGAGACC.

This clone was observed many times. Coverage ceases 3 residues before the CDR3 finishes, and the germline J gene fills in the end. The chain couples TRBV18 to TRBJ1-5; D possibly corresponds to TRBD1 (5 bases). Germline CDR1 reads KGHSH; CDR2 reads LQKENI. The CDR3 is 14 amino acids. Trimming removed 6 bases from V and 4 bases from J, with 13 bases in between. CDR3 sequence: CASSPFGGNQPQHF. The sequenced part of the CDR3 DNA is TGTGCCAGCTCTCCCTTCGGGGGGAATCAGCCC. The whole variable domain, filled in from reference TRBV18 and TRBJ1-5, reads NAGVMQNPRHLVRRRGQEARLRCSPMKGHSHVYWYRQLPEEGLKFMVYLQKENIIDESGMPKERFSAEFPKEGPSILRIQQVVRGDSAAYFCASSPFGGNQPQHFGDGTRLSIL.

CDR3 amino acids: CASSTVTHRGYGYTF. The covered CDR3 bases are TGTGCCAGTAGTACTGTAACCCACCGAGGCTATGGC. The chain couples TRBV19 to TRBJ1-2; D not resolved. The CDR3 extends 3 residues past the end of the read, so its final part is completed from the germline J gene. Germline values: CDR1 LNHDA, CDR2 SQIVND (reference sequence). Trimming removed 4 bases from V and 4 bases from J, with 16 bases in between. The CDR3 extends over 15 amino acids.

In its sample, this clone was seen many times. The CDR3 extends 3 residues past the end of the read, so its final part is completed from the germline J gene. V is TRBV5-1 and J is TRBJ2-3; 7 bases match TRBD1. CDR1 and CDR2 (germline): SGHRS, YFSETQ. The CDR3 covers 15 residues. The junction had 6 bases not matched to a gene; V was cut back by 3 bases and J by 2 bases. The CDR3 region is CASSSTGANTDTQYF. The covered CDR3 bases are TGCGCCAGCAGCTCTACAGGGGCCAACACAGATACG.

This clone has at least ten counts. The CDR3 end is not reached by the read, which stops 3 residues before it; the germline J gene fills it in. V is TRBV19 and J is TRBJ2-5; possibly TRBD2 for D (6 bases). CDR1 LNHDA and CDR2 SQIVND come from the germline V gene (reference sequence). Trimming removed 6 bases at V and 4 bases at J, with 9 bases between. This CDR3 comprises 12 residues. The sequenced part of the CDR3 DNA is TGTGCCAGTAGGGCGGGAATAGAGACC. Translating gives CASRAGIET. The full CDR3 is CASRAGIETQYF. The full variable domain, its missing parts supplied by reference TRBV19 and TRBJ2-5, is DGGITQSPKYLFRKEGQNVTLSCEQNLNHDAMYWYRQDPGQGLRLIYYSQIVNDFQKGDIAEGYSVSREKKESFPLTVTSAQKNPTAFYLCASRAGIETQYFGPGTRLLVL.

This clone has ten or more counts. The CDR3 end falls 3 residues outside the read, so it is completed with the germline J gene. The gene calls are TRBV6-2 or TRBV6-3 and TRBJ2-7; D might be TRBD1 (5 bases). The CDR3 contains 11 residues. Germline V gives CDR1 MNHEY, CDR2 SVGEGT. V was cut by 10 bases and J by 4 bases, with 11 bases left in between. The CDR3 reads CATAQAYEQYF. Incomplete CDR3 DNA: TGTGCCACCGCACAGGCGTACGAG.

This clone was recorded many times. The CDR3 is cut off 3 residues early in the read; its end comes from the germline J gene. This rearrangement joins TRBV10-3 to TRBJ1-2; tentative D call: TRBD1 (5 bases). V lost 0 bases and J lost 0, with 14 bases in between. Germline V gives CDR1 ENHRY, CDR2 SYGVKD. The CDR3 is made up of 17 amino acids. CDR3 bases read: TGTGCCATCAGTGAGTCGCGGGGACTGGGGGCTAACTATGGC. Translated: CAISESRGLGANYG. In full, the CDR3 is CAISESRGLGANYGYTF.